The 20 T cell receptor beta chains given below trace back to one sample, sequenced in a study of T-cell memory formation after mild COVID-19. TCRdb re-derived calls from the 5' RACE reads in MiXCR, one entry per CDR3 protein. The sample shows 110,000 or so distinct CDR3 sequences, 22% of them seen only once. Sequenced: PBMCs or a T cell subset sorted from them (not recorded which). The receptors originated from a man younger than 35 who had mild COVID-19 (a few samples of this study predate the infection). Cell type and time point are not known.

In DNA form, the CDR3 reads TGTGCCAGCAGCCTCCGAGGGGACAGGAGCACAGATACGCAGTATTTT. This codes for CASSLRGDRSTDTQYF. V is TRBV9 and J is TRBJ2-3; 8 nucleotides line up with TRBD1. Germline values: CDR1 SGDLS, CDR2 YYNGEE. CDR3 length equals 16 residues. V lost 4 bases, J lost 0 bases, and 7 bases stayed unmatched.

This clonotype was observed a handful of times. V usage is TRBV4-1 and J usage is TRBJ2-1; tentative D call: TRBD1 (6 bases). Trimming left V 1 base short and J 6 bases short, with 13 bases between. Germline lookup yields CDR1 MGHRA and CDR2 YSYEKL. This CDR3 is built from 15 residues. CDR3 coding DNA: TGCGCCAGCAGCCAAGTAACAGGGTCCGGCAATGAGCAGTTCTTC. It encodes CASSQVTGSGNEQFF.

This rearrangement joins TRBV4-3 to TRBJ2-3; 14 bases agree with TRBD2. The V gene's germline CDR1 is LGHNA and CDR2 YSLEER. The ends lost 0 bases at V and 3 bases at J; junction bases unmatched: 2. This CDR3 is built from 17 residues. CDR3 residues: CASSQDGTSGGTDTQYF. The CDR3 bases are TGCGCCAGCAGCCAAGACGGGACTAGCGGGGGAACAGATACGCAGTATTTT.

The gene calls are TRBV5-4 and TRBJ1-1; no definite D call. Deletions cut 7 bases from V and 0 bases from J, with 7 bases between. Germline loops: CDR1 SGHNT, CDR2 YYREEE (reference sequence). This CDR3 has 12 residues. The CDR3 DNA reads TGTGCCAGCTTCATCATGAACACTGAAGCTTTCTTT. This codes for CASFIMNTEAFF.

This clonotype has more than one count but fewer than ten. The chain combines TRBV9 with TRBJ2-3; perhaps D is TRBD1 or TRBD2 (5 bases each). This CDR3 has 14 residues. The germline CDR1 and CDR2 sequences are SGDLS and YYNGEE. Trimming left V 2 bases short and J 6 bases short, with 13 bases between. CDR3 nucleotide sequence: TGTGCCAGCAGCGTTCTAGAAGGGACCGATACGCAGTATTTT. Translated: CASSVLEGTDTQYF.

The rearrangement joins TRBV7-9 to TRBJ2-3, with D unresolved. There are 12 residues in the CDR3. Trimming left V 5 bases short and J 6 bases short, with 9 bases between. Germline loops: CDR1 SEHNR, CDR2 FQNEAQ (reference sequence). The CDR3 spells CASSRSLDTQYF. The CDR3 DNA reads as TGTGCCAGCAGCCGATCGTTGGATACGCAGTATTTT.

This chain joins TRBV28 and TRBJ2-2; D is uncertain. This CDR3 is 11 amino acids long. Germline loops: CDR1 MDHEN, CDR2 SYDVKM. V was shortened by 3 bases and J by 6 bases, with 2 bases between the two germline ends. CDR3 nucleotide sequence: TGTGCCAGCAGTTTCGCCGGGGAGCTGTTTTTT. Translated: CASSFAGELFF. The whole variable domain, remainder taken from reference TRBV28 and TRBJ2-2, is DVKVTQSSRYLVKRTGEKVFLECVQDMDHENMFWYRQDPGLGLRLIYFSYDVKMKEKGDIPEGYSVSREKKERFSLILESASTNQTSMYLCASSFAGELFFGEGSRLTVL.

The rearrangement uses TRBV27 and TRBJ1-1; D is unclear. Germline values: CDR1 MNHEY, CDR2 SMNVEV (reference sequence). V lost 6 bases and J lost 1, with 12 bases in between. The CDR3 loop spans 14 amino acids. The CDR3 nucleotides are TGTGCCAGCAGCCCCCTCTCCGGGAACACTGAAGCTTTCTTT. Amino acid sequence: CASSPLSGNTEAFF.

The chain couples TRBV2 to TRBJ2-5, with 9 bases that match TRBD1. The germline gives CDR1 SNHLY, CDR2 FYNNEI. The V gene end was trimmed by 8 bases and the J gene end by 2 bases; junction bases not matched to a gene: 6. The length of the CDR3 is 14 residues. The CDR3 loop is CASRYRGRQETQYF. In DNA form, the CDR3 reads TGTGCCAGCCGGTACAGGGGGCGTCAAGAGACCCAGTACTTC.

CDR3 DNA: TGTGCCAGCAGAACTATCGGGTCCCAGGCCTATGGCTACACCTTC. It translates to CASRTIGSQAYGYTF. J is TRBJ1-2 and V is TRBV27; no clear D gene. The CDR3 contains 15 residues. Germline CDR1 is MNHEY and CDR2 is SMNVEV (reference sequence). Deletions cut 6 bases from V and 4 bases from J, with 18 bases between.

This chain connects TRBV7-6 to TRBJ2-5, with a possible D match to TRBD1 (5 bases). CDR1 and CDR2 from the germline V gene are SGHVS and FNYEAQ. The germline V and J ends were trimmed by 5 bases and 6 bases, with 16 bases remaining between them. This CDR3 comprises 14 residues. DNA for the CDR3: TGTGCCAGCAGCAATAGGGGCAAATTGAAGACCCAGTACTTC. It codes for CASSNRGKLKTQYF.

The chain is built from TRBV4-1 and TRBJ2-3; no reliable D call. The length of the CDR3 is 16 residues. CDR1 and CDR2 (germline): MGHRA, YSYEKL. With 6 bases removed from V and 0 bases from J, the gap between germline ends came to 16 bases. The CDR3 DNA is TGCGCCAGCAGACCCTTTTCTGCGTCAAGCACAGATACGCAGTATTTT. Translated, it gives CASRPFSASSTDTQYF.

The chain uses TRBV2 and TRBJ2-1; no reliable D call. Trimming stripped 11 bases from V and 5 bases from J, with 10 bases between. The CDR3 spans 11 residues. Germline V CDR1 and CDR2: SNHLY, FYNNEI. CDR3: CALSFDNEQFF. DNA of the CDR3: TGTGCCCTCTCGTTCGACAATGAGCAGTTCTTC.

This clonotype was recorded many times. J is TRBJ2-5 and V is TRBV10-3, with TRBD1 matching over 9 bases. With 7 bases clipped from V and 2 bases from J, the junction kept 8 bases outside the gene matches. Germline values: CDR1 ENHRY, CDR2 SYGVKD. The CDR3 extends over 15 amino acids. The CDR3 region has the DNA TGTGCCATCAATCCCCGGGACAGGGATCAAGAGACCCAGTACTTC. This sequence encodes CAINPRDRDQETQYF.

The J gene is TRBJ1-1, the V gene TRBV7-9; 8 bases align to TRBD1. Germline CDR1 is SEHNR and CDR2 is FQNEAQ (reference sequence). There are 16 residues in the CDR3. V shed 8 bases, J shed 1 base, and the junction held 12 bases outside the gene matches. This CDR3 is CASDQVRQGPNTEAFF. The DNA of the CDR3 is TGTGCCAGCGATCAGGTCCGACAGGGGCCGAACACTGAAGCTTTCTTT.

The rearrangement uses TRBV29-1 and TRBJ2-3; D perhaps matches TRBD2 (9 bases). Germline CDR1 and CDR2: SQVTM and ANQGSEA. V was pared by 4 bases and J by 5 bases, with 22 bases between. CDR3 length equals 16 residues. Written as DNA, the CDR3 is TGCAGCGTTGTGACAGGGGCACAGCGGGGGGTAGATACGCAGTATTTT. Translating it yields CSVVTGAQRGVDTQYF.

This clonotype was recorded a few times. The chain is built from TRBV4-3 and TRBJ2-1; D is possibly TRBD2 (6 bases). The CDR3 length is 15 residues. Trimming removed 0 bases at V and 6 bases at J, with 12 bases between. CDR1 and CDR2 from the germline V gene are LGHNA and YSLEER. The CDR3, as DNA: TGCGCCAGCAGCCAAGAGAATACGCGGGGCAATGAGCAGTTCTTC. It codes for CASSQENTRGNEQFF.

This clonotype was seen a few times. This chain uses TRBV5-1 with TRBJ2-7, with D perhaps given as TRBD1 or TRBD2 (5 bases each). Trimming cost V 2 bases and J 6 bases, with 12 bases left between them. The CDR3 spans 13 residues. Germline CDR1 SGHRS, CDR2 YFSETQ. The CDR3 reads CASSLVRGAEQYF. The CDR3 DNA reads as TGCGCCAGCAGCTTAGTACGAGGGGCCGAGCAGTACTTC.

The chain is built from TRBV27 and TRBJ1-6; possibly TRBD1 for D (6 bases). The CDR3 sequence is 14 residues long. Germline V gene sequence: CDR1 MNHEY, CDR2 SMNVEV (reference sequence). The ends were cut back, 5 bases at V and 9 bases at J, with 14 bases in the middle. CDR3 protein: CASSPSSGVSPLHF. CDR3 in DNA: TGTGCCAGCAGTCCTTCGTCAGGGGTTTCACCCCTCCACTTT.

The chain uses TRBV29-1 and TRBJ2-3, with 14 bases lining up with TRBD2. CDR1 is SQVTM and CDR2 is ANQGSEA in the germline V gene. Losses at the gene ends were 6 bases for V and 6 bases for J; bases not matched to a gene: 5. The CDR3 loop spans 14 amino acids. The CDR3 is CSVGLAGAGDTQYF. CDR3 bases: TGCAGCGTGGGACTAGCGGGGGCCGGGGATACGCAGTATTTT.